Below, 22 T cell receptor beta chains from the same sample are listed, as sequenced in a study of T cells after somatic rescue of genetic block. Only in-frame clones appear in the TCRdb table, and some are missing; sequencing was by immunoSEQ multiplex PCR. The sample comprises approximately 110,000 clones, around 90% of which are singletons, and 1.4% to 1.5% rests with the top ten. Specimen: peripheral blood mononuclear cells (PBMCs). The receptors shown here come from a woman under 30.

The chain recombines TRBV9 with TRBJ2-1, with TRBD1 as a possible D gene (6 bases). The CDR3 covers 17 residues. Between the trimmed V and J ends, which lost 2 bases and 6 bases, there was a span of 21 bases. Per the germline V gene, CDR1 is SGDLS and CDR2 is YYNGEE. This chain's CDR3 is CASSVSTGQWAINEQFF. CDR3 sequence (DNA): TGTGCCAGCAGCGTCTCGACAGGACAATGGGCCATCAATGAGCAGTTCTTC.

The gene calls are TRBV6-6 and TRBJ1-3; D call uncertain. CDR1 and CDR2 from the germline V gene are MNHNY and SVGAGI (reference sequence). This CDR3 has 14 residues. Trimming removed 7 bases from V and 4 bases from J, with 14 bases in between. CDR3 coding DNA: TGTGCCAGCACCCTCGAGGTGCAGGGAAACACCATATATTTT. Its protein product is CASTLEVQGNTIYF.

This chain links TRBV10-3 with TRBJ1-2; 9 nucleotides agree with TRBD1. The germline gives CDR1 ENHRY, CDR2 SYGVKD. The CDR3 has 15 amino acids. Germline trimming cut 6 bases from V and 3 bases from J; bases unmatched to any gene: 8. CDR3 residues: CAISQGQGRDYGYTF. For the CDR3, the DNA is TGTGCCATCAGCCAGGGACAGGGACGGGACTATGGCTACACCTTC.

This clone has only one observation. The chain carries TRBV6-1 and TRBJ2-2; 8 bases map to TRBD2. From germline, CDR1 is MNHNS and CDR2 SASEGT. This CDR3 spans 13 amino acids. V was pared by 9 bases and J by 7 bases, with 7 bases of the junction left unmatched. CDR3 loop: CASNGGVNGELFF. The CDR3, as DNA: TGTGCCAGTAACGGGGGGGTAAACGGGGAGCTGTTTTTT.

V and J are TRBV6-5 and TRBJ2-7, with D hard to call. This CDR3 has 12 residues. Germline V gene data show CDR1 as MNHEY and CDR2 as SVGAGI. V was trimmed by 2 bases and J by 3 bases, leaving 5 bases between them. The CDR3 sequence is CASSYIDYEQYF. For the CDR3, the DNA is TGTGCCAGCAGTTACATTGACTACGAGCAGTACTTC.

The chain recombines TRBV4-3 with TRBJ2-7, with no clear D. The germline CDR1 and CDR2 sequences are LGHNA and YSLEER. Trimming left V 1 base short and J 6 bases short, with 10 bases between. CDR3 length equals 13 residues. CDR3 coding DNA: TGCGCCAGCAGCCAAGGGGTAGGGTCCGAGCAGTACTTC. Protein sequence: CASSQGVGSEQYF.

The V and J genes are TRBV5-1 and TRBJ2-2; D is perhaps TRBD2 (5 bases). The CDR3 is 15 residues long. The germline V gene encodes CDR1 SGHRS and CDR2 YFSETQ. V lost 0 bases to trimming and J lost 2 bases, with 8 bases between them. CDR3 region: CASSLGGENTGELFF. The CDR3 coding sequence is TGCGCCAGCAGCTTGGGGGGAGAAAACACCGGGGAGCTGTTTTTT.

The genes are TRBV4-3 and TRBJ2-6; TRBD1 agrees at 7 bases. CDR1 is LGHNA and CDR2 is YSLEER in the germline V gene. The CDR3 is 16 residues long. V trimming: 2 bases; J trimming: 4 bases; junction bases outside the gene matches: 5. Here the CDR3 reads CASSQTDRAGANVLTF. In DNA, the CDR3 is TGCGCCAGCAGCCAAACCGACAGGGCGGGGGCCAACGTCCTGACTTTC.

This chain connects TRBV15 to TRBJ2-5, with 12 bases lining up with TRBD1. CDR1 is LNHNV and CDR2 is YYDKDF in the germline V gene (reference sequence). Unmatched junction bases numbered 6, after V lost 3 bases and J lost 4 bases. This CDR3 is 16 amino acids long. CDR3 in DNA: TGTGCCACCAGCAGCAACGGGACAGGGGGCAGAGAGACCCAGTACTTC. Protein sequence: CATSSNGTGGRETQYF.

The chain is built from TRBV2 and TRBJ1-2; D possibly corresponds to TRBD1 (5 bases). The CDR3 consists of 13 residues. Germline loops: CDR1 SNHLY, CDR2 FYNNEI. V lost 4 bases and J lost 4, with 10 bases in between. The CDR3 reads CASSVEGAYGYTF. The CDR3 coding sequence is TGTGCCAGCAGTGTTGAAGGGGCCTATGGCTACACCTTC.

The J gene is TRBJ2-1, the V gene TRBV7-6, with D possibly matching TRBD1 (5 bases). Deletions cut 4 bases from V and 0 bases from J, with 10 bases between. Germline V CDR1 and CDR2: SGHVS, FNYEAQ. CDR3 size: 15 residues. The CDR3 loop reads CASSSYDSSYNEQFF. The CDR3 DNA reads as TGTGCCAGCAGCTCGTACGACAGCTCCTACAATGAGCAGTTCTTC.

The V gene is TRBV2, the J gene TRBJ2-3; D is uncertain. The CDR3 length is 12 residues. Germline CDR1 is SNHLY and CDR2 is FYNNEI. Trimming stripped 8 bases from V and 4 bases from J, with 10 bases between. In DNA, the CDR3 is TGTGCCAGCTCCTACGTTGCAGATACGCAGTATTTT. This sequence encodes CASSYVADTQYF.

J is TRBJ2-5 and V is TRBV12-2; TRBD1 is the table's D call and was not checked against the DNA. TRBV12-2 is an annotated pseudogene. The length of the CDR3 is 15 residues. The CDR3 sequence is CASRLAGGSGETQYF. The CDR3 bases are TGTGCAAGTCGCTTAGCAGGGGGATCGGGGGAGACCCAGTACTTC.

In its sample, this clone was seen once. Other DNA variants within this sample encode the same CDR3. J is TRBJ2-1 and V is TRBV18; 7 bases agree with TRBD2. Germline V lookup: CDR1 KGHSH, CDR2 LQKENI. There are 12 residues in the CDR3. V was clipped by 3 bases and J by 9 bases; unmatched bases: 2. CDR3 nucleotide sequence: TGTGCCAGCTCACCGCCGGGGGGTGAGCAGTTCTTC. This translates into CASSPPGGEQFF. The variable domain in full, with the rest retrieved from reference TRBV18 and TRBJ2-1, is NAGVMQNPRHLVRRRGQEARLRCSPMKGHSHVYWYRQLPEEGLKFMVYLQKENIIDESGMPKERFSAEFPKEGPSILRIQQVVRGDSAAYFCASSPPGGEQFFGPGTRLTVL.

The V and J genes are TRBV7-7 and TRBJ2-5; D may be TRBD1 or TRBD2 (6 bases each). The length of the CDR3 is 15 residues. V was trimmed by 3 bases and J by 3 bases, leaving 14 bases between them. Germline loops: CDR1 SSHAT, CDR2 FNYEAQ (reference sequence). CDR3 bases: TGTGCCAGCAGCTTCCAGGGGACTGGGGAAGAGACCCAGTACTTC. Protein product: CASSFQGTGEETQYF.

The chain is built from TRBV30 and TRBJ2-7, with 7 bases aligning to TRBD1. The germline V gene has CDR1 GTSNPN and CDR2 SVGIG (reference sequence). CDR3 length: 12 residues. After removal of 7 bases from V and 0 bases from J, the junction contained 3 bases not matched to a gene. In nucleotides, the CDR3 is TGTGCCTCCGGACAGGACTCCTACGAGCAGTACTTC. Residues: CASGQDSYEQYF.

The gene calls are TRBV15 and TRBJ1-4, with D possibly being TRBD1 (5 bases). Germline assignment: CDR1 LNHNV and CDR2 YYDKDF (reference sequence). V shed 0 bases and J shed 8 bases, with 10 bases lying between them. The CDR3 consists of 14 residues. The CDR3 reads CATSRDRVGEKLFF. The CDR3 DNA sequence: TGTGCCACCAGCAGAGACAGGGTTGGAGAAAAACTGTTTTTT.

The chain couples TRBV4-1 to TRBJ2-7, with 8 bases that match TRBD1. Trimming at V came to 0 bases and at J to 3 bases, leaving 10 bases not matched to a gene. Germline values: CDR1 MGHRA, CDR2 YSYEKL. The CDR3 runs 17 residues. The CDR3 spells CASSQDPKTGEIYEQYF. CDR3 nucleotides: TGCGCCAGCAGCCAAGATCCTAAGACAGGGGAAATCTACGAGCAGTACTTC.

CDR3 in DNA: TGTGCCAGCAGAAAAACCCCTTTAGACTATAATTCACCCCTCCACTTT. This encodes CASRKTPLDYNSPLHF. The J gene is TRBJ1-6, the V gene TRBV7-2; D remains ambiguous. The CDR3 is made up of 16 amino acids. Germline-derived CDR1 and CDR2 are SGHTA and FQGNSA. Trimming took 6 bases from V and 3 from J, leaving 15 bases between them.

The genes are TRBV29-1 and TRBJ2-7, with 11 positions matching TRBD1. The junction had 6 bases not matched to a gene; V was cut back by 7 bases and J by 7 bases. CDR1 SQVTM and CDR2 ANQGSEA come from the germline V gene. The CDR3 runs 12 residues. The CDR3 DNA is TGCAGCGCCGGGACAGGGGGATTAGAGCAGTACTTC. This translates into CSAGTGGLEQYF.

This clone was observed a few times. V and J are TRBV4-2 and TRBJ2-7; D gene unclear. The CDR3 loop spans 13 amino acids. Germline assignment: CDR1 LGHNA and CDR2 YNFKEQ. Trimming stripped 1 base from V and 0 bases from J, with 4 bases between. In DNA form, the CDR3 reads TGTGCCAGCAGCCAAGCTGGCTCCTACGAGCAGTACTTC. Its protein is CASSQAGSYEQYF.

The V and J genes are TRBV4-1 and TRBJ1-4; 8 bases agree with TRBD1. The V gene's germline CDR1 is MGHRA and CDR2 YSYEKL. The CDR3 loop spans 18 amino acids. The V gene end was trimmed by 0 bases and the J gene end by 11 bases; junction bases not matched to a gene: 17. Here the CDR3 DNA reads TGCGCCAGCAGCCAAGATGAGGTAGTGTATGACAGGGGCTGGAAACTGTTTTTT. Its protein is CASSQDEVVYDRGWKLFF.